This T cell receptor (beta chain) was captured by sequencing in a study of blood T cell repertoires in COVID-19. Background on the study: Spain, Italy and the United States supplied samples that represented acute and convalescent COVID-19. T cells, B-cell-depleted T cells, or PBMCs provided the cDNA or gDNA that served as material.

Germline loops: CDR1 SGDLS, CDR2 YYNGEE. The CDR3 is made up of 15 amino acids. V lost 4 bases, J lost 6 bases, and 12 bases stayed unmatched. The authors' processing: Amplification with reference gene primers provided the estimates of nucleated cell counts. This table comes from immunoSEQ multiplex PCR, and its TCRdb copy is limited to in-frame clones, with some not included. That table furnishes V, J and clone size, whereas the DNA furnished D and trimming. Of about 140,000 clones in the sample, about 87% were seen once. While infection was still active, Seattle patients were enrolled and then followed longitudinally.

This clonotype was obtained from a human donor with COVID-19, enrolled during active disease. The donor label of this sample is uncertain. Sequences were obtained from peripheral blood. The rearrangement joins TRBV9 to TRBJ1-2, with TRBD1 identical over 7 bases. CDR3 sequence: CASSPDAGTDHGYTF. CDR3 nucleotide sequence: TGTGCCAGCAGCCCTGATGCCGGGACAGATCATGGCTACACCTTC.